The source of this TCR beta chain is a study of cytomegalovirus exposure and HLA in healthy donors. Study-wide findings and caveats: Within an earlier analysis, most TCR beta V segments proved productive either about 87% or about 30% of the time. HLA-A and HLA-B allele assignments for most subjects were reportedly predicted accurately using TCR beta sequences.

V was pared by 5 bases and J by 7 bases, with 17 bases between. Germline V gives CDR1 MDHEN, CDR2 SYDVKM. The CDR3 runs 14 residues. Both 60 Vbeta primers and 13 Jbeta primers went into the PCR. Data came from immunoSEQ multiplex PCR; TCRdb stores just in-frame clones and leaves some out. The sample lists about 160,000 clones, 77% seen once, with about 1.5% in the top ten. For this clone: Its specificity is not known.

The rearrangement links TRBV28 to TRBJ1-1, with TRBD1 as a possible D gene (5 bases). This sequence originates from a woman in her twenties or thirties in good health and CMV-seronegative. The sequenced sample consisted of PBMCs. CDR3 loop: CASSPGNPLSEAFF. The CDR3 nucleotides are TGTGCCAGCAGTCCAGGGAACCCACTCAGTGAAGCTTTCTTT.